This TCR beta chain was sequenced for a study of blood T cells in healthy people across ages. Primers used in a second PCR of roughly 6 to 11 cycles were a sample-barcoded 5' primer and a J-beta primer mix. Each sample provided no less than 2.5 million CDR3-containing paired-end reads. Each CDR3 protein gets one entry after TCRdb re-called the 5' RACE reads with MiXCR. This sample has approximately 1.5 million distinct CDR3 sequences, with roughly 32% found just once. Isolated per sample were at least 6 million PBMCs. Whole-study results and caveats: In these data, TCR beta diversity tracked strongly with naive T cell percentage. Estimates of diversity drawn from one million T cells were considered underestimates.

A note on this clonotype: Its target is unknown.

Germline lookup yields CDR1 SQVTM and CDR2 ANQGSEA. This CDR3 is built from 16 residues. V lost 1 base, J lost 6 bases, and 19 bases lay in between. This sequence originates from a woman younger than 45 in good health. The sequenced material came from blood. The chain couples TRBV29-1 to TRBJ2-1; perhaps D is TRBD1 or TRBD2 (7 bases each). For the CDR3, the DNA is TGCAGCGTTGAAGCCTTACTAGCGAGGGGGCCCAATGAGCAGTTCTTC. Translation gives CSVEALLARGPNEQFF.